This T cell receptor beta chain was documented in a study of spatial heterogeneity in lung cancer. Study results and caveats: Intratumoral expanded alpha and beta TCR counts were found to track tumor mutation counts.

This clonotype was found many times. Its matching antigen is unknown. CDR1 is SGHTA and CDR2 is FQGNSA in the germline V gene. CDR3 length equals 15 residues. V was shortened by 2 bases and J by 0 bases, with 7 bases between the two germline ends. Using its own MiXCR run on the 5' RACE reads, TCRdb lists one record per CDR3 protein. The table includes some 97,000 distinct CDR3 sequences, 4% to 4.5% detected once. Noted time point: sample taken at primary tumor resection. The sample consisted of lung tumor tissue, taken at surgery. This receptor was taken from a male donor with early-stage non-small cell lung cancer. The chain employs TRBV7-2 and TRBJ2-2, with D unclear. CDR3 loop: CASSLRTANTGELFF. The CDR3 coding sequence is TGTGCCAGCAGCTTACGGACGGCGAACACCGGGGAGCTGTTTTTT.